This T cell receptor beta chain is from a study of cytomegalovirus exposure and HLA in healthy donors. CDR3 length: 14 residues. Germline V gene lookup returns CDR1 KGHSH and CDR2 LQKENI. V shed 3 bases, J shed 2 bases, and the junction held 3 bases outside the gene matches. Profiled with immunoSEQ multiplex PCR; TCRdb holds only in-frame clones, not every one. The top ten clones hold 1.5% to 2% of a sample with roughly 150,000 clones, about 94% of them seen once. As to this clone: Its antigen is still unknown.

Overall study results and limits: Associated with cytomegalovirus, according to the listing, were 150 to 200 TCR beta chains.

Sequenced sample: PBMCs. The receptor was derived from a man younger than 35 in good health and CMV-seropositive. The chain recombines TRBV18 with TRBJ2-5; 7 bases align to TRBD2. The CDR3 region has the DNA TGTGCCAGCTCACCCGGGACTAAACAAGAGACCCAGTACTTC. It translates to CASSPGTKQETQYF.